The 2 T cell receptor beta chains reported below all come from one sample, sequenced in a study of Ad26.COV2.S vaccination and SARS-CoV-2 variants. Method: immunoSEQ multiplex PCR; TCRdb's copy keeps in-frame clones and lacks some. The profile shows 360,000 or so clones, over 75% of them singletons. Treatment meaning: over 15 received Ad26.COV2.S at low or high dose, single or two shots; 5 received placebo; per-sample allocation not given. On day 63 after the first injection, vaccine and placebo recipients gave samples. The source material was peripheral blood, sampled in a trial of Ad26.COV2.S vaccine versus placebo. The receptors shown here come from a person between 18 and 59 years old who received the Ad26.COV2.S COVID-19 vaccine or a placebo.

The rearrangement links TRBV9 to TRBJ1-6, with TRBD1 matching over 7 bases. The CDR3 extends over 15 amino acids. The V segment lost 3 bases and the J segment 7 bases; nucleotides outside the gene matches: 7. Germline lookup yields CDR1 SGDLS and CDR2 YYNGEE. The CDR3 nucleotides are TGTGCCAGCAGCGAGGGGACAGATAGCAATTCACCCCTCCACTTT. Amino acid sequence: CASSEGTDSNSPLHF.

The chain couples TRBV5-1 to TRBJ2-3; D uncertain. The CDR3 contains 15 residues. Germline CDR1 and CDR2: SGHRS and YFSETQ. V dropped 5 bases and J dropped 0 bases, with 13 bases sitting between them. The CDR3 region has the DNA TGCGCCAGCAGTCGCGAACACCCGAGCACAGATACGCAGTATTTT. Its protein is CASSREHPSTDTQYF.